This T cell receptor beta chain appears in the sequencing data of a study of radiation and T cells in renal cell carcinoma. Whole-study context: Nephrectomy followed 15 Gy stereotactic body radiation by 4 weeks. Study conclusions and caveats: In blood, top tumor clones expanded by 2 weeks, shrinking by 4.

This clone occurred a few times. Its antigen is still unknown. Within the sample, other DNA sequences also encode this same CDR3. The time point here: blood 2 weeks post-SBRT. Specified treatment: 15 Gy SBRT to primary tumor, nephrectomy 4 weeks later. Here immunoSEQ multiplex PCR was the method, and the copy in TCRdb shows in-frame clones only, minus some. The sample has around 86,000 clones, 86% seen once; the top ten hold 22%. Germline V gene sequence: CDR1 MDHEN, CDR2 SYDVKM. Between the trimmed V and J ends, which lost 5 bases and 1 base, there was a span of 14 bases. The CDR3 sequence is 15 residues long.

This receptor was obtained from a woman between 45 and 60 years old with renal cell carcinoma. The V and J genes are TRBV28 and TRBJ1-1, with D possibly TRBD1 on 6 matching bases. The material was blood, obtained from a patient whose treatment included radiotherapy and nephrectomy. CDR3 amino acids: CASSRRLTGNTEAFF. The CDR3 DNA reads TGTGCCAGCAGTCGCCGCCTGACAGGGAACACTGAAGCTTTCTTT. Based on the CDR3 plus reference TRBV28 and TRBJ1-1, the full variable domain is DVKVTQSSRYLVKRTGEKVFLECVQDMDHENMFWYRQDPGLGLRLIYFSYDVKMKEKGDIPEGYSVSREKKERFSLILESASTNQTSMYLCASSRRLTGNTEAFFGQGTRLTVV.